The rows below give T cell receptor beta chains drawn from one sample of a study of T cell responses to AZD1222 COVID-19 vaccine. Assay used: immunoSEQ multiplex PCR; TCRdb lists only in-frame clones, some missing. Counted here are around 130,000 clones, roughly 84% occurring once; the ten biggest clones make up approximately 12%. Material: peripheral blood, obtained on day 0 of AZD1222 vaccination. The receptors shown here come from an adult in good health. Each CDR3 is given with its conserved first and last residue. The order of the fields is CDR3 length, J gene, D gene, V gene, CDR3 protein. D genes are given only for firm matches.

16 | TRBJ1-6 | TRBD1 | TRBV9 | CASSARGQGENSPLHF
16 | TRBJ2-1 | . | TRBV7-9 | CASSLLGRSSYNEQFF
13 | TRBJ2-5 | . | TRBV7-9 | CASSLLGGETQYF
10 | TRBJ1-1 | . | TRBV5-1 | CASSAILAFF
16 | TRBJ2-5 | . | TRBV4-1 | CASSQAGGRGQETQYF
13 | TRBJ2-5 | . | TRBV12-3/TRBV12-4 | CASQGLPRGTQYF
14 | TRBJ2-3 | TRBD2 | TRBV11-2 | CASSLDGGGNTQYF
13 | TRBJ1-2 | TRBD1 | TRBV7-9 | CASSKDRDYGYTF
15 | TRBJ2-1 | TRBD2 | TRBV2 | CASSRTSGRANEQFF
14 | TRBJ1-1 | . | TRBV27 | CASSKPGWGTEAFF
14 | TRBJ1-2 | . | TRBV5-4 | CASSTDTYYYGYTF
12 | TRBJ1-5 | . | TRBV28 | CASSPRDQPQHF
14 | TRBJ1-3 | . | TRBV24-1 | CATSDQNREDTIYF
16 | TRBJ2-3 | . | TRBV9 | CASSVEGLGLKDTQYF
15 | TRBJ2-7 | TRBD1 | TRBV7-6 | CASSNPGQGAREQYF
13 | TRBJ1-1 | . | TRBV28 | CASASGAGTEAFF
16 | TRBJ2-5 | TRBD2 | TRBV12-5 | CASGFASGGLGETQYF
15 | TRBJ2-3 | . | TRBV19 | CASSPRDTRTDTQYF
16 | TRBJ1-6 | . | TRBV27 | CASSLSRSSYNSPLHF
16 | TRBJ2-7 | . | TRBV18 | CASSPLPGESSYEQYF
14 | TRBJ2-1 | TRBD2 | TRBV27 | CASSLGLAANEQFF
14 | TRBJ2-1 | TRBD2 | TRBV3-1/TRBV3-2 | CASSLRSGSNEQFF
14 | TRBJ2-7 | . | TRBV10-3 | CAISESKDTYEQYF
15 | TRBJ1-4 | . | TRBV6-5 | CASSYWGSSNEKLFF
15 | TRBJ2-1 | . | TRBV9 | CASSVGSGGGGEQFF
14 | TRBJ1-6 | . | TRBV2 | CASSKGGHNSPLHF
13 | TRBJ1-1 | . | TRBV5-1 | CASSPGGRTEAFF
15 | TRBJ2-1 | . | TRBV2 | CASSEWAPPSDEQFF
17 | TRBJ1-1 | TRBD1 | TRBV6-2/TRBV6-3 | CASSTGGWDRQTAEAFF
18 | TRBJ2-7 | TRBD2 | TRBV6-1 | CASSEAVFLLAGGSEQYF
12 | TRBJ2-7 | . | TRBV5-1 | CASSLGPLEQYF
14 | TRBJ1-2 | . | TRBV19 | CASRRSTRGYGYTF
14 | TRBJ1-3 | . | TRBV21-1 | CASQTQSYGNTIYF
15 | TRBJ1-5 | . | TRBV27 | CASSLNRDSNQPQHF
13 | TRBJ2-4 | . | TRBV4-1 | CASSQVGADIQYF
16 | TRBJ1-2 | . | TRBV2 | CASSEELVPEVDGYTF
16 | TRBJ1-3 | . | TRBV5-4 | CASSLGGAGSGNTIYF
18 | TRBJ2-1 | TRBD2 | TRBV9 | CASSVDSGGYSSYNEQFF
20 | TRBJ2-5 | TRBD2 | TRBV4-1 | CASSQDRATSGSAYQETQYF
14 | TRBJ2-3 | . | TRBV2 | CASSDLHNTDTQYF
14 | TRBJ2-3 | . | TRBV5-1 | CASSFGVITDTQYF
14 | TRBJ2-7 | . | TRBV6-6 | CASSYSSDRTEQYF
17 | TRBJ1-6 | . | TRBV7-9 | CASSLYRDPLVNSPLHF
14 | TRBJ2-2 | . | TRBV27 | CASNTGANTGELFF
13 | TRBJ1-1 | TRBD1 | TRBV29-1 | CSVEGQMNTEAFF
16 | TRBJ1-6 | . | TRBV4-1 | CASSQPAGAQGSPLHF
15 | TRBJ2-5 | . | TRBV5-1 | CASSPKSGGLETQYF
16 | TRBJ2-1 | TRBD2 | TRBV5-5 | CASSFVAGGPYNEQFF
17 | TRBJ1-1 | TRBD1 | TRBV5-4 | CASNRGQGAGMNTEAFF
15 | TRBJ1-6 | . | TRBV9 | CASSMYGQINSPLHF
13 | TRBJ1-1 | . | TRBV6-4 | CASSDSRDTEAFF
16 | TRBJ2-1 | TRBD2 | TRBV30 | CAWNTPRTSGNFEQFF
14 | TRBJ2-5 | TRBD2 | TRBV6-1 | CASSDTLAGETQYF
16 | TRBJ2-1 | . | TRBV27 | CASGGGGGAAYNEQFF